Shown below are 29 T cell receptor beta chains from a single sample sequenced in a study of blood T cell repertoires in COVID-19. Clones were sequenced by immunoSEQ multiplex PCR, and TCRdb holds only the in-frame ones, with some missing. Among 33,000 or so clones, about nine tenths were seen once, and the ten largest hold 1%. Material for sequencing was peripheral blood. All receptors derive from a man between 65 and 85 years old with active or convalescent COVID-19.

The J gene is TRBJ1-1, the V gene TRBV6-5; 7 bases agree with TRBD1. V lost 1 base and J lost 1; bases outside the gene matches: 3. Germline values: CDR1 MNHEY, CDR2 SVGAGI. The CDR3 is 15 residues long. CDR3: CASSYYGTANTEAFF. As DNA, the CDR3 is TGTGCCAGCAGTTACTATGGGACAGCGAACACTGAAGCTTTCTTT.

This chain links TRBV7-3 with TRBJ2-1; D might be TRBD1 (6 bases). The CDR3 spans 17 residues. Germline V gene sequence: CDR1 SGHTA, CDR2 FQGTGA. V was clipped by 5 bases and J by 2 bases, with 19 bases between them. This CDR3 is CASSPQPMGDTYNEQFF. The DNA of the CDR3 is TGTGCCAGCAGCCCACAACCAATGGGGGACACCTACAATGAGCAGTTCTTC. Full variable domain (rest looked up from reference TRBV7-3 and TRBJ2-1): GAGVSQTPSNKVTEKGKYVELRCDPISGHTALYWYRQSLGQGPEFLIYFQGTGAADDSGLPNDRFFAVRPEGSVSTLKIQRTERGDSAVYLCASSPQPMGDTYNEQFFGPGTRLTVL.

The chain combines TRBV6-2 or TRBV6-3 with TRBJ1-5, with TRBD1 matching over 7 bases. V shed 2 bases, J shed 9 bases, and the junction held 10 bases outside the gene matches. Germline CDR1 reads MNHEY; CDR2 reads SVGEGT. The CDR3 consists of 15 residues. CDR3 nucleotides: TGTGCCAGCAGTTACCCTACAGGGGCAGGGTGGCCCCAGCATTTT. Translation gives CASSYPTGAGWPQHF.

V gene TRBV19 combines with J gene TRBJ2-3; the match to TRBD2 covers 11 bases. The CDR3 covers 17 residues. Germline assignment: CDR1 LNHDA and CDR2 SQIVND (reference sequence). V was pared by 3 bases and J by 4 bases, with 9 bases of the junction left unmatched. The chain's CDR3 is CASSIEASGGRADTQYF. CDR3 DNA sequence: TGTGCCAGTAGTATCGAGGCTAGCGGGGGGAGGGCAGATACGCAGTATTTT.

Comments on this clone: The same CDR3 arises from other DNA sequences in this sample as well. This chain connects TRBV18 to TRBJ2-7; 11 bases line up with TRBD2. After removal of 3 bases from V and 4 bases from J, the junction contained 2 bases not matched to a gene. The germline gives CDR1 KGHSH, CDR2 LQKENI. The CDR3 is made up of 14 amino acids. For the CDR3, the DNA is TGTGCCAGCTCACCCGGGACTAGCGGATACGAGCAGTACTTC. Translated, it gives CASSPGTSGYEQYF. The complete variable domain, with remaining parts taken from reference TRBV18 and TRBJ2-7, reads NAGVMQNPRHLVRRRGQEARLRCSPMKGHSHVYWYRQLPEEGLKFMVYLQKENIIDESGMPKERFSAEFPKEGPSILRIQQVVRGDSAAYFCASSPGTSGYEQYFGPGTRLTVT.

The chain joins TRBV7-3 to TRBJ2-1, with TRBD2 matching over 8 bases. V lost 5 bases and J lost 7; bases outside the gene matches: 4. Germline CDR1 reads SGHTA; CDR2 reads FQGTGA. The CDR3 contains 13 residues. CDR3 in DNA: TGTGCCAGCAGCGACACTAGCGGTAATGAGCAGTTCTTC. This translates into CASSDTSGNEQFF.

The J gene is TRBJ2-3, the V gene TRBV7-3; tentatively, D is TRBD2 (7 bases). CDR1 and CDR2 from the germline V gene are SGHTA and FQGTGA. The CDR3 is made up of 15 amino acids. V lost 5 bases and J lost 1, with 13 bases in between. DNA for the CDR3: TGTGCCAGCAGCCCCGGGGGGCCTGGCACAGATACGCAGTATTTT. This codes for CASSPGGPGTDTQYF.

The chain recombines TRBV19 with TRBJ1-1, with D possibly matching TRBD1 (5 bases). With 10 bases removed from V and 1 base from J, the gap between germline ends came to 22 bases. The germline V gene encodes CDR1 LNHDA and CDR2 SQIVND (reference sequence). The CDR3 has 16 amino acids. CDR3 nucleotide sequence: TGTGCCACCCTTTCAGGGCCGACATTTCCGAACACTGAAGCTTTCTTT. As protein: CATLSGPTFPNTEAFF. Supplemented by reference TRBV19 and TRBJ1-1, the full variable domain reads DGGITQSPKYLFRKEGQNVTLSCEQNLNHDAMYWYRQDPGQGLRLIYYSQIVNDFQKGDIAEGYSVSREKKESFPLTVTSAQKNPTAFYLCATLSGPTFPNTEAFFGQGTRLTVV.

This chain links TRBV7-9 with TRBJ2-1; 10 bases match TRBD1. V lost 6 bases, J lost 4 bases, and 12 bases stayed unmatched. Germline lookup yields CDR1 SEHNR and CDR2 FQNEAQ (reference sequence). The CDR3 has 17 amino acids. CDR3 coding DNA: TGTGCCAGCAGTTTTAATAAGGGGGACAGGGGTTACAATGAGCAGTTCTTC. The encoded protein is CASSFNKGDRGYNEQFF. Full variable domain (remainder filled in from reference TRBV7-9 and TRBJ2-1): DTGVSQNPRHKITKRGQNVTFRCDPISEHNRLYWYRQTLGQGPEFLTYFQNEAQLEKSRLLSDRFSAERPKGSFSTLEIQRTEQGDSAMYLCASSFNKGDRGYNEQFFGPGTRLTVL.

The rearrangement links TRBV10-2 to TRBJ1-1; D call uncertain. The CDR3 has 11 residues. Germline V CDR1 and CDR2: WSHSY, SAAADI. Trimming shortened V by 8 bases and J by 8 bases, and 12 bases separated the two germline ends. The CDR3 here is CASSAAGEAFF. Written as DNA, the CDR3 is TGCGCCAGCTCCGCGGCGGGGGAAGCTTTCTTT.

This chain links TRBV5-1 with TRBJ1-2, with a weak D call TRBD1 (6 bases). In germline, CDR1 is SGHRS, CDR2 YFSETQ. This CDR3 is built from 13 residues. Trimming left V 5 bases short and J 1 base short, with 9 bases between. CDR3 amino acids: CASREQGNYGYTF. In DNA form, the CDR3 reads TGCGCCAGCAGGGAACAGGGTAACTATGGCTACACCTTC.

The chain recombines TRBV18 with TRBJ1-5; D remains unclear. The CDR3 is 15 residues long. Germline V lookup: CDR1 KGHSH, CDR2 LQKENI. Between the trimmed V and J ends, which lost 0 bases and 1 base, there was a span of 7 bases. The CDR3 DNA reads as TGTGCCAGCTCACCACCGAGCGGAAGCAATCAGCCCCAGCATTTT. Translated: CASSPPSGSNQPQHF. Using reference TRBV18 and TRBJ1-5 for the parts outside the CDR3, the full variable domain is NAGVMQNPRHLVRRRGQEARLRCSPMKGHSHVYWYRQLPEEGLKFMVYLQKENIIDESGMPKERFSAEFPKEGPSILRIQQVVRGDSAAYFCASSPPSGSNQPQHFGDGTRLSIL.

This clone was seen more than once but under ten times. V usage is TRBV7-6 and J usage is TRBJ1-2, with D possibly being TRBD1 (6 bases). CDR3 length: 15 amino acids. Trimming stripped 2 bases from V and 8 bases from J, with 18 bases between. Germline V gene lookup returns CDR1 SGHVS and CDR2 FNYEAQ. CDR3 in amino acids: CASSLQGHLTGGYTF. CDR3 sequence (DNA): TGTGCCAGCAGCTTACAGGGACACCTCACAGGGGGCTACACCTTC.

J is TRBJ1-1 and V is TRBV6-5, with D tentatively TRBD1 (5 bases). V gave up 6 bases and J gave up 1 base, with 12 bases separating them. This CDR3 contains 14 residues. Germline CDR1 reads MNHEY; CDR2 reads SVGAGI. The CDR3 DNA sequence: TGTGCCAGCAGGCGACAGAACCCGAACACTGAAGCTTTCTTT. The encoded protein is CASRRQNPNTEAFF.

The rearrangement links TRBV5-1 to TRBJ2-3, with TRBD2 as a possible D gene (6 bases). There are 14 residues in the CDR3. The ends were cut back, 2 bases at V and 2 bases at J, with 9 bases in the middle. From germline, CDR1 is SGHRS and CDR2 YFSETQ. The CDR3 spells CASSLGLPTDTQYF. In DNA form, the CDR3 reads TGCGCCAGCAGCTTAGGACTACCCACAGATACGCAGTATTTT.

The chain employs TRBV7-8 and TRBJ1-6; D not certain. Trimming cost V 5 bases and J 10 bases, with 15 bases left between them. In germline, CDR1 is SGHVS, CDR2 FQNEAQ. The CDR3 extends over 14 amino acids. In DNA, the CDR3 is TGTGCCAGCAGCCCAGACTCAGTCCGCTCACCCCTCCACTTT. This codes for CASSPDSVRSPLHF.

The gene calls are TRBV5-4 and TRBJ2-7; D is unclear. The CDR3 runs to 12 residues. Germline CDR1 SGHNT, CDR2 YYREEE (reference sequence). V lost 2 bases, J lost 3 bases, and 6 bases lay in between. This CDR3 reads CASSFGSYEQYF. The CDR3 DNA sequence: TGTGCCAGCAGCTTCGGTAGCTACGAGCAGTACTTC.

This rearrangement joins TRBV28 to TRBJ1-6; TRBD1 matches 10 bases. The CDR3 has 15 residues. The V gene end was trimmed by 6 bases and the J gene end by 5 bases; junction bases not matched to a gene: 4. Germline lookup yields CDR1 MDHEN and CDR2 SYDVKM. The DNA for the CDR3 is TGTGCCAGCAGGGGAGGGACAGGGGATAATTCACCCCTCCACTTT. Protein product: CASRGGTGDNSPLHF. Supplemented by reference TRBV28 and TRBJ1-6, the full variable domain reads DVKVTQSSRYLVKRTGEKVFLECVQDMDHENMFWYRQDPGLGLRLIYFSYDVKMKEKGDIPEGYSVSREKKERFSLILESASTNQTSMYLCASRGGTGDNSPLHFGNGTRLTVT.

The chain is built from TRBV11-3 and TRBJ2-1; D gene uncertain. Per germline, CDR1 SGHNT and CDR2 YENEEA. V dropped 1 base and J dropped 0 bases, with 7 bases sitting between them. The CDR3 loop spans 15 amino acids. The CDR3 sequence: CASSLAYTSYNEQFF. The CDR3 DNA reads TGTGCCAGCAGCTTAGCCTATACCTCCTACAATGAGCAGTTCTTC.

The chain joins TRBV19 to TRBJ2-5; a weak D match, TRBD1 (5 bases). There are 15 residues in the CDR3. Germline lookup yields CDR1 LNHDA and CDR2 SQIVND (reference sequence). V was clipped by 1 base and J by 2 bases, with 11 bases between them. This CDR3 is CASSIVLRGQETQYF. The CDR3 bases are TGTGCCAGTAGTATAGTTTTAAGGGGTCAAGAGACCCAGTACTTC.

This clone was seen more than once but under ten times. V and J are TRBV5-1 and TRBJ1-1; TRBD1 matches 7 bases. Germline CDR1 SGHRS, CDR2 YFSETQ. This CDR3 has 16 amino acids. With 4 bases clipped from V and 5 bases from J, the junction kept 14 bases outside the gene matches. CDR3 bases: TGCGCCAGCAGCCCCGGAGGTCGACAGGGTGGGACTGAAGCTTTCTTT. The encoded protein is CASSPGGRQGGTEAFF. Looking up the rest from reference TRBV5-1 and TRBJ1-1 gives the full variable domain: KAGVTQTPRYLIKTRGQQVTLSCSPISGHRSVSWYQQTPGQGLQFLFEYFSETQRNKGNFPGRFSGRQFSNSRSEMNVSTLELGDSALYLCASSPGGRQGGTEAFFGQGTRLTVV.

The V and J genes are TRBV4-2 and TRBJ1-1; 9 bases map to TRBD1. Germline V lookup: CDR1 LGHNA, CDR2 YNFKEQ. The CDR3 has 16 amino acids. Germline trimming cut 1 base from V and 11 bases from J; bases unmatched to any gene: 14. The CDR3: CASSQAGTGTGGWAFF. DNA of the CDR3: TGTGCCAGCAGCCAAGCCGGGACAGGGACGGGGGGTTGGGCTTTCTTT.

The V call is TRBV2, the J call TRBJ1-2; 8 positions match TRBD1. With 9 bases clipped from V and 4 bases from J, the junction kept 7 bases outside the gene matches. Germline V lookup: CDR1 SNHLY, CDR2 FYNNEI. The CDR3 is 13 residues long. The CDR3 reads CASLTGEAYGYTF. The CDR3 DNA is TGTGCCAGTCTGACAGGGGAGGCCTATGGCTACACCTTC.

The count of this clone is one. The rearrangement uses TRBV25-1 and TRBJ1-1; weak D call: TRBD1 (5 bases). The CDR3 runs to 17 residues. The V and J ends lost 2 bases and 5 bases respectively, with 21 bases between them. The germline CDR1 and CDR2 sequences are MGHDK and SYGVNS. CDR3 protein: CASSELGRGSFETEAFF. The CDR3 bases are TGTGCCAGCAGTGAACTTGGGAGGGGAAGTTTCGAGACTGAAGCTTTCTTT.

The count of this clone is one. The gene calls are TRBV28 and TRBJ1-1, with D possibly TRBD1 on 6 matching bases. Looked up from germline, CDR1 is MDHEN and CDR2 is SYDVKM. The CDR3 has 15 residues. V lost 5 bases, J lost 3 bases, and 16 bases lay in between. The CDR3 spells CASSRPGAGDTEAFF. DNA of the CDR3: TGTGCCAGCAGTCGACCCGGGGCAGGGGACACTGAAGCTTTCTTT.

V gene TRBV5-1 combines with J gene TRBJ2-1; 9 positions agree with TRBD2. J gave up 7 bases and V 2 bases, and 13 bases lay outside the gene matches. CDR1 is SGHRS, CDR2 YFSETQ, per germline. The CDR3 loop spans 17 amino acids. CDR3 nucleotides: TGCGCCAGCAGCTTTCGGCCTAGCGGGGCGTATAGGAATGAGCAGTTCTTC. This encodes CASSFRPSGAYRNEQFF.

This clone was counted once. The chain carries TRBV5-1 and TRBJ2-3; D is unresolved. V dropped 2 bases and J dropped 2 bases, with 9 bases sitting between them. This CDR3 spans 14 amino acids. CDR1 is SGHRS and CDR2 is YFSETQ in the germline V gene. The CDR3 DNA reads as TGCGCCAGCAGCTTTTCAGCGATCACAGATACGCAGTATTTT. It encodes CASSFSAITDTQYF. The entire variable domain, with the rest obtained from reference TRBV5-1 and TRBJ2-3, is as follows: KAGVTQTPRYLIKTRGQQVTLSCSPISGHRSVSWYQQTPGQGLQFLFEYFSETQRNKGNFPGRFSGRQFSNSRSEMNVSTLELGDSALYLCASSFSAITDTQYFGPGTRLTVL.

V gene TRBV7-2 combines with J gene TRBJ1-4; TRBD1 agrees at 9 bases. CDR1 and CDR2 (germline): SGHTA, FQGNSA. J was trimmed by 7 bases and V by 5 bases; bases with no gene match: 8. The CDR3 is made up of 15 amino acids. The CDR3 loop reads CASSLTGGSFEKLFF. The DNA for the CDR3 is TGTGCCAGCAGCCTAACAGGGGGCTCGTTTGAAAAACTGTTTTTT. The full variable domain, with the rest looked up from reference TRBV7-2 and TRBJ1-4, is GAGVSQSPSNKVTEKGKDVELRCDPISGHTALYWYRQSLGQGLEFLIYFQGNSAPDKSGLPSDRFSAERTGGSVSTLTIQRTQQEDSAVYLCASSLTGGSFEKLFFGSGTQLSVL.

This rearrangement joins TRBV29-1 to TRBJ1-1; D ambiguous. There are 12 residues in the CDR3. Trimming left V 4 bases short and J 7 bases short, with 13 bases between. Germline V gene lookup returns CDR1 SQVTM and CDR2 ANQGSEA. This CDR3 reads CSVGYSSVEAFF. The CDR3 DNA follows: TGCAGCGTTGGATACAGTAGTGTTGAAGCTTTCTTT.